This T cell receptor (beta chain) is from a study of T cell changes during pregnancy in multiple sclerosis. TCRdb keeps only in-frame clones here, not all; method: immunoSEQ multiplex PCR. This sample has under 55,000 clones; 80% to 90% occur once, and the top ten carry 1.5% to 2%. The clonotype was recovered from a female donor with multiple sclerosis, enrolled in a pregnancy study. Here the sequenced sample was peripheral blood, taken in the first trimester of pregnancy.

The CDR3 sequence is CARDSTSNQPQHF. The DNA for the CDR3 is TGCGCGAGGGACAGTACTAGCAATCAGCCCCAGCATTTT. This rearrangement joins TRBV10-1 to TRBJ1-5; the match to TRBD1 covers 7 bases. The CDR3 has 13 residues. In germline, CDR1 is WNHNN, CDR2 SYGVQD (reference sequence).